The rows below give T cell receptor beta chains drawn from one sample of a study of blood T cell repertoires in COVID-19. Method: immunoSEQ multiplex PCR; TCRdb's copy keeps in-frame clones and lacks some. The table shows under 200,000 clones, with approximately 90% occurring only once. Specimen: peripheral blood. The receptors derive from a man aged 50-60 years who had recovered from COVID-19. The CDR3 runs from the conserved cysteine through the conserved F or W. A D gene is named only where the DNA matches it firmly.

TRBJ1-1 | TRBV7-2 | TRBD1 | TGTGCCAGCAGTACCCGGGGACAGGGGTTAGCTTTCTTT | CASSTRGQGLAFF
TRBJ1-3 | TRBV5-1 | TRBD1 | TGCGCCAGCACCCTGACAGGGATACTAACTGGAAACACCATATATTTT | CASTLTGILTGNTIYF
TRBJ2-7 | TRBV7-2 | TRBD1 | TGTGCCAGCAGATTGGGACAGGGGGCTTACGAGCAGTACTTC | CASRLGQGAYEQYF
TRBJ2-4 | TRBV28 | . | TGTGCCAGCAGCCTCCCCGGACTAAACATTCAGTACTTC | CASSLPGLNIQYF
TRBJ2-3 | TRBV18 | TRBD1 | TGTGCCAGCTCACCACCAGAGACAGGGCCCCGCACAGATACGCAGTATTTT | CASSPPETGPRTDTQYF
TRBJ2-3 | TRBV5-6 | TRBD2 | TGTGCCAGCAGCTCCGCAGGGAGGCGGGAGTTCACAGATACGCAGTATTTT | CASSSAGRREFTDTQYF
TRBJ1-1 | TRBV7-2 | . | TGTGCCAGCAGCTTAGCAGGGAAGAGAGAGGGTGAAGCTTTCTTT | CASSLAGKREGEAFF
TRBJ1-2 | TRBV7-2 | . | TGTGCCAGCAGCTTTGAGCGCGACTATGGCTACACCTTC | CASSFERDYGYTF
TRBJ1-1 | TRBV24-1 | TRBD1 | TGTGCCACCAGTGCGGGACAGGGCATGAACACTGAAGCTTTCTTT | CATSAGQGMNTEAFF
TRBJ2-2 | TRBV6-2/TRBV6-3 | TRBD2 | TGTGCCAGCACCCCTAGCGGCCTTGCGAACACCGGGGAGCTGTTTTTT | CASTPSGLANTGELFF
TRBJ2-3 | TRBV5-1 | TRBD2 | TGCGCCAGCAGCTCGGGACTAGCGGGAGGGGTAAGCACAGATACGCAGTATTTT | CASSSGLAGGVSTDTQYF
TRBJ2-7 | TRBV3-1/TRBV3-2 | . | TGTGCCAGCAGCCAAGATCTGGGCTTCCGGGGGGAGCAGTACTTC | CASSQDLGFRGEQYF
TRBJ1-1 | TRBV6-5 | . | TGTGCCAGCAGTTACTCGATAGGGAGCACTGAAGCTTTCTTT | CASSYSIGSTEAFF
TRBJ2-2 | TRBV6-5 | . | TGTGCTAGCAGGGGTCTAGGGGGGGCCGGGGAGCTGTTTTTT | CASRGLGGAGELFF
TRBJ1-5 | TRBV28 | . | TGTGCCAGCAGGACAGGACCGAGGATTGAGCCCCAGCATTTT | CASRTGPRIEPQHF
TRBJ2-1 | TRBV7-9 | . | TGTGCCAGCAGCTTAGTGAGGAGGAGCTCCTACAATGAGCAGTTCTTC | CASSLVRRSSYNEQFF
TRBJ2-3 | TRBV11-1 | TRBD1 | TGTGCCAGCAGCTTTTCAGACAGGGGGGCAGATACGCAGTATTTT | CASSFSDRGADTQYF
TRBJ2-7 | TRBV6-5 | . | TGTGCCAGCAGTCTCCTAGGGGATCGAACCTACGAGCAGTACTTC | CASSLLGDRTYEQYF
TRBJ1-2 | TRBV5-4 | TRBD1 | TGTGCCAGCAGCTCCACAGGGGACTATGGCTACACCTTC | CASSSTGDYGYTF
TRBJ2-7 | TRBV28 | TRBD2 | TGTGCCAGCAGTTTCGGGGGGGCCGGCTCGAGCTCCTACGAGCAGTACTTC | CASSFGGAGSSSYEQYF
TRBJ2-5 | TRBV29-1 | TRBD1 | TGCAGCGTCGATTTGTGGGACAGGGGGTATGGGGAAGAGACCCAGTACTTC | CSVDLWDRGYGEETQYF
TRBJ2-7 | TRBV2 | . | TGTGCCAGCAGTGAAGCGCCTAGCGTTTCCTACGAGCAGTACTTC | CASSEAPSVSYEQYF
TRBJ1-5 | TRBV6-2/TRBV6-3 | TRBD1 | TGTGCCAGCACCCCCCGGGGCAGGGGGAATAGCAATCAGCCCCAGCATTTT | CASTPRGRGNSNQPQHF
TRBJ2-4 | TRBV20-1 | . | TGCAGTGCTAGAGAGGGGAGCATTCAGTACTTC | CSAREGSIQYF